These 27 T cell receptor beta chains were sequenced from one sample in a study of cytotoxic CD8 clonotypes in ibrutinib-treated CLL. This table comes from immunoSEQ multiplex PCR, and its TCRdb copy is limited to in-frame clones, with some not included. Among fewer than 45,000 clones listed, roughly 49% were seen once. Specimen: PBMCs, collected before ibrutinib treatment. These TCRs come from a human donor with chronic lymphocytic leukemia.

The genes are TRBV5-1 and TRBJ2-2; unclear D gene. Germline loops: CDR1 SGHRS, CDR2 YFSETQ. The CDR3 is 15 residues long. Trimming left V 3 bases short and J 1 base short, with 10 bases between. Here the CDR3 DNA reads TGCGCCAGCAGCTCTCACAGTTTGAACACCGGGGAGCTGTTTTTT. Translation: CASSSHSLNTGELFF.

V gene TRBV27 combines with J gene TRBJ2-2; D gene uncertain. Trimming pared 2 bases from V and 1 base from J, leaving 8 bases between. Germline values: CDR1 MNHEY, CDR2 SMNVEV (reference sequence). The CDR3 runs to 15 residues. CDR3 sequence (DNA): TGTGCCAGCAGTTTAGGCAGAGTGAACACCGGGGAGCTGTTTTTT. Its translation is CASSLGRVNTGELFF.

The rearrangement uses TRBV7-9 and TRBJ1-1; no reliable D call. The ends were cut back, 0 bases at V and 4 bases at J, with 9 bases in the middle. Germline V gene sequence: CDR1 SEHNR, CDR2 FQNEAQ (reference sequence). The CDR3 is made up of 14 amino acids. For the CDR3, the DNA is TGTGCCAGCAGCTTAGCGGGAACAATCACTGAAGCTTTCTTT. Translation gives CASSLAGTITEAFF.

The count of this clone is one. The V and J genes are TRBV18 and TRBJ2-3, with D unresolved. Looked up from germline, CDR1 is KGHSH and CDR2 is LQKENI. This CDR3 has 15 amino acids. The V gene lost 1 base and the J gene lost 1 base, with 9 bases spanning the gap. The CDR3 reads CASSPQGMGTDTQYF. The DNA for the CDR3 is TGTGCCAGCTCACCACAGGGCATGGGCACAGATACGCAGTATTTT.

This chain connects TRBV13 to TRBJ2-3; perhaps TRBD2 as D (6 bases). Germline assignment: CDR1 PRHDT and CDR2 FYEKMQ (reference sequence). Between the trimmed V and J ends, which lost 6 bases and 0 bases, there was a span of 16 bases. The CDR3 runs 16 residues. The CDR3 DNA reads TGTGCCAGCAGTTTTAGGGACTTTCCTAGCACAGATACGCAGTATTTT. It yields the protein CASSFRDFPSTDTQYF.

V is TRBV5-1 and J is TRBJ2-6; no clear D. Per the germline V gene, CDR1 is SGHRS and CDR2 is YFSETQ. Trimming pared 5 bases from V and 4 bases from J, leaving 19 bases between. This CDR3 region has 17 residues. DNA of the CDR3: TGCGCCAGCAGACAGACACCCATTAGATCGGGGGCCAACGTCCTGACTTTC. Translation gives CASRQTPIRSGANVLTF.

The chain couples TRBV6-5 to TRBJ1-2, with TRBD1 matching 7 bases. The CDR3 runs to 13 residues. In germline, CDR1 is MNHEY, CDR2 SVGAGI. V lost 0 bases, J lost 8 bases, and 3 bases stayed unmatched. This chain's CDR3 is CASSYSADRGYTF. In DNA, the CDR3 is TGTGCCAGCAGTTACTCGGCGGACAGGGGCTACACCTTC.

The rearrangement uses TRBV10-3 and TRBJ2-1, with 11 bases matching TRBD2. Germline lookup yields CDR1 ENHRY and CDR2 SYGVKD. The V and J ends lost 5 bases and 10 bases, in that order; junction bases with no gene match: 13. This CDR3 contains 16 residues. Written as DNA, the CDR3 is TGTGCCATCAGTCCGGGACTAGCGGATAAAGGGAGGGAGCAGTTCTTC. It specifies CAISPGLADKGREQFF.

This clone has only one observation. This chain joins TRBV18 and TRBJ2-5; possible D gene TRBD1, 5 bases. Germline-derived CDR1 and CDR2 are KGHSH and LQKENI. V lost 0 bases and J lost 2, with 7 bases in between. The CDR3 is 14 residues long. CDR3 in amino acids: CASSPPDRQETQYF. In nucleotides, the CDR3 is TGTGCCAGCTCACCACCCGACAGACAAGAGACCCAGTACTTC.

This clone was seen a single time. The genes are TRBV28 and TRBJ2-2; 10 nucleotides line up with TRBD1. Germline-derived CDR1 and CDR2 are MDHEN and SYDVKM. The length of the CDR3 is 16 residues. V dropped 6 bases and J dropped 1; count of bases not matched to a gene: 5. The CDR3, as DNA: TGTGCCAGCAGCACGACAGGGGGCTGGAACACCGGGGAGCTGTTTTTT. Residues: CASSTTGGWNTGELFF.

This clone was found a few times. The V call is TRBV2, the J call TRBJ1-3, with 8 bases lining up with TRBD1. This CDR3 contains 13 residues. The J segment lost 4 bases and the V segment lost 9 bases, leaving 5 bases of the junction unmatched. Germline V gives CDR1 SNHLY, CDR2 FYNNEI. The CDR3 bases are TGTGCCAGTACGACAGGGGCCGGAAACACCATATATTTT. Protein product: CASTTGAGNTIYF.

This clone was found once. This chain connects TRBV27 to TRBJ1-1, with D perhaps TRBD1 (5 bases). The germline V gene has CDR1 MNHEY and CDR2 SMNVEV (reference sequence). The V gene lost 5 bases and the J gene lost 2 bases, with 15 bases spanning the gap. The CDR3 has 15 amino acids. The CDR3 spells CASSPSWGKNTEAFF. The CDR3 DNA follows: TGTGCCAGCAGTCCGAGCTGGGGGAAAAACACTGAAGCTTTCTTT.

The chain uses TRBV29-1 and TRBJ2-3; D might be TRBD2 (5 bases). Per the germline V gene, CDR1 is SQVTM and CDR2 is ANQGSEA. The length of the CDR3 is 14 residues. V gave up 7 bases and J gave up 2 bases, with 16 bases separating them. The CDR3: CSGGSGSPTDTQYF. The CDR3 DNA reads as TGCAGCGGTGGGTCGGGGTCCCCCACAGATACGCAGTATTTT.

The V and J genes are TRBV2 and TRBJ1-1, with D perhaps matching TRBD1 (5 bases). Germline values: CDR1 SNHLY, CDR2 FYNNEI. V was cut by 1 base and J by 2 bases, with 8 bases left in between. The CDR3 sequence is 14 residues long. The CDR3 loop reads CASSEGQPNTEAFF. The CDR3, as DNA: TGTGCCAGCAGTGAAGGACAGCCCAACACTGAAGCTTTCTTT.

J is TRBJ2-3 and V is TRBV7-2, with 7 positions matching TRBD2. V was clipped by 5 bases and J by 4 bases; unmatched bases: 9. The CDR3 extends over 15 amino acids. The V gene's germline CDR1 is SGHTA and CDR2 FQGNSA. CDR3 loop: CASSRRMGGADTQYF. The CDR3 region has the DNA TGTGCCAGCAGCCGCAGAATGGGGGGGGCAGATACGCAGTATTTT.

This clone was seen only a few times. Other DNA variants within this sample encode the same CDR3. The chain has TRBV2 and TRBJ1-3; no firm D call. The CDR3 covers 12 residues. The V gene's germline CDR1 is SNHLY and CDR2 FYNNEI. Trimming stripped 3 bases from V and 3 bases from J, with 3 bases between. The CDR3 bases are TGTGCCAGCAGTGAGCGTGGAAACACCATATATTTT. It encodes CASSERGNTIYF.

The chain recombines TRBV7-8 with TRBJ1-3; D is unresolved. Germline V gene sequence: CDR1 SGHVS, CDR2 FQNEAQ. The CDR3 consists of 14 residues. V was trimmed by 5 bases and J by 0 bases, leaving 8 bases between them. The CDR3 is CASSVSRSGNTIYF. For the CDR3, the DNA is TGTGCCAGCAGCGTTAGTCGCTCTGGAAACACCATATATTTT.

This rearrangement joins TRBV6-1 to TRBJ2-7; 8 bases fit TRBD1. CDR1 is MNHNS, CDR2 SASEGT, per germline. V lost 3 bases to trimming and J lost 4 bases; unmatched junction nucleotides: 5. The CDR3 length is 14 residues. The CDR3 protein is CASSDRQGAYEQYF. As DNA, the CDR3 is TGTGCCAGCAGTGACAGGCAGGGGGCTTACGAGCAGTACTTC.

The sample holds a few counts of this clone. The V gene is TRBV28, the J gene TRBJ2-7; 9 bases align to TRBD2. The CDR3 has 16 amino acids. Trimming removed 4 bases from V and 0 bases from J; junction bases left unmatched: 7. Looked up from germline, CDR1 is MDHEN and CDR2 is SYDVKM. The CDR3 DNA follows: TGTGCCAGCAGTTCCCCTGCGGGGGGGAGCTCCTACGAGCAGTACTTC. Its protein product is CASSSPAGGSSYEQYF.

This clone qualifies as medium-sized. The chain employs TRBV18 and TRBJ2-3; D may correspond to TRBD1 or TRBD2 (5 bases each). Germline V gives CDR1 KGHSH, CDR2 LQKENI. The CDR3 length is 14 residues. Trimming removed 5 bases at V and 3 bases at J, with 12 bases between. This chain's CDR3 is CASSGGLITDTQYF. In nucleotides, the CDR3 is TGTGCCAGCTCAGGGGGTTTGATAACAGATACGCAGTATTTT.

This clone appeared a few times. This sequence joins TRBV19 and TRBJ2-7; 8 bases align to TRBD1. CDR1 and CDR2 from the germline V gene are LNHDA and SQIVND (reference sequence). The CDR3 is 16 amino acids. J gave up 0 bases and V 4 bases, and 8 bases lay outside the gene matches. CDR3: CASSRTGGRGSYEQYF. The CDR3 DNA reads as TGTGCCAGTAGTAGAACAGGGGGACGGGGCTCCTACGAGCAGTACTTC.

This rearrangement joins TRBV7-2 to TRBJ1-3; 8 nucleotides line up with TRBD1. CDR1 and CDR2 from the germline V gene are SGHTA and FQGNSA. The junction had 6 bases not matched to a gene; V was cut back by 1 base and J by 1 base. CDR3 length equals 17 residues. The CDR3 sequence: CASSLVPRQGSGNTIYF. The CDR3 region has the DNA TGTGCCAGCAGCTTAGTCCCGCGACAGGGGTCTGGAAACACCATATATTTT.

The table lists this clone with a count of one. V gene TRBV25-1 combines with J gene TRBJ2-1; TRBD2 is a possible D gene (7 bases). This CDR3 spans 15 amino acids. The germline V gene has CDR1 MGHDK and CDR2 SYGVNS. Trimming removed 2 bases from V and 4 bases from J, with 12 bases in between. CDR3 in DNA: TGTGCCAGCAGTGAAGGGGGGGCAGATTACAATGAGCAGTTCTTC. Its translation: CASSEGGADYNEQFF.

The gene calls are TRBV7-9 and TRBJ2-3; D possibly uses TRBD1 or TRBD2 (6 bases each). This CDR3 is built from 14 residues. V lost 0 bases to trimming and J lost 6 bases, with 10 bases between them. Germline V gives CDR1 SEHNR, CDR2 FQNEAQ (reference sequence). CDR3 sequence: CASSLAGGGDTQYF. For the CDR3, the DNA is TGTGCCAGCAGCTTAGCCGGGGGCGGCGATACGCAGTATTTT. Looking up the rest from reference TRBV7-9 and TRBJ2-3 gives the full variable domain: DTGVSQNPRHKITKRGQNVTFRCDPISEHNRLYWYRQTLGQGPEFLTYFQNEAQLEKSRLLSDRFSAERPKGSFSTLEIQRTEQGDSAMYLCASSLAGGGDTQYFGPGTRLTVL.

V and J are TRBV5-1 and TRBJ1-2, with TRBD1 matching 10 bases. From germline, CDR1 is SGHRS and CDR2 YFSETQ. The CDR3 spans 15 residues. Trimming at V came to 2 bases and at J to 1 base, leaving 2 bases not matched to a gene. The CDR3 region is CASSFGDRGNYGYTF. The CDR3 region has the DNA TGCGCCAGCAGCTTTGGGGACAGGGGTAACTATGGCTACACCTTC. Complete variable domain (other parts from reference TRBV5-1 and TRBJ1-2): KAGVTQTPRYLIKTRGQQVTLSCSPISGHRSVSWYQQTPGQGLQFLFEYFSETQRNKGNFPGRFSGRQFSNSRSEMNVSTLELGDSALYLCASSFGDRGNYGYTFGSGTRLTVV.

This clone was found once. This chain connects TRBV5-1 to TRBJ2-7, with a tentative D call TRBD1 (5 bases). CDR1 is SGHRS and CDR2 is YFSETQ in the germline V gene. Trimming removed 0 bases from V and 7 bases from J, with 17 bases in between. There are 15 residues in the CDR3. The DNA of the CDR3 is TGCGCCAGCAGCTTGGGCCAGGGCTCCTTACTGGAGCAGTACTTC. This codes for CASSLGQGSLLEQYF.

J is TRBJ1-1 and V is TRBV19; 7 bases line up with TRBD1. This CDR3 has 15 residues. The trim removed 4 bases at V and 2 bases at J, leaving 7 bases unmatched. In germline, CDR1 is LNHDA, CDR2 SQIVND (reference sequence). CDR3 nucleotide sequence: TGTGCCAGTAGTACCCGACGACAGGGAAACACTGAAGCTTTCTTT. This sequence encodes CASSTRRQGNTEAFF. The whole variable domain, remainder taken from reference TRBV19 and TRBJ1-1, is DGGITQSPKYLFRKEGQNVTLSCEQNLNHDAMYWYRQDPGQGLRLIYYSQIVNDFQKGDIAEGYSVSREKKESFPLTVTSAQKNPTAFYLCASSTRRQGNTEAFFGQGTRLTVV.